The 18 T cell receptor beta chains given below trace back to one sample, sequenced in a study of T cell changes during pregnancy in multiple sclerosis. The protocol was immunoSEQ multiplex PCR, while the TCRdb copy is restricted to in-frame clones and leaves out a portion. Among around 65,000 clones listed, 91% were seen once. Specimen: peripheral blood, collected in the third trimester of pregnancy. Receptors originate from a female donor in good health, enrolled as a control in a pregnancy study.

The DNA for the CDR3 is TGTGCCAGCAGCTTGGCCCGCGGGGGGGCGCCCGGGGAGCTGTTTTTT. This gives the protein CASSLARGGAPGELFF. The chain couples TRBV5-4 to TRBJ2-2; 9 bases line up with TRBD2. CDR3 length: 16 amino acids. With V trimmed by 0 bases and J by 6 bases, 6 bases remained unmatched. Germline V lookup: CDR1 SGHNT, CDR2 YYREEE (reference sequence).

The V and J genes are TRBV10-2 and TRBJ1-2; D might be TRBD1 (6 bases). The V and J ends lost 4 bases and 8 bases respectively, with 20 bases between them. Germline V lookup: CDR1 WSHSY, CDR2 SAAADI. The CDR3 totals 15 residues. The CDR3 DNA follows: TGCGCCAGCAGTGTACGACAGGATTTTCAGGGAGGCTACACCTTC. As protein: CASSVRQDFQGGYTF.

This chain uses TRBV7-9 with TRBJ2-3; D uncertain. CDR1 is SEHNR and CDR2 is FQNEAQ in the germline V gene (reference sequence). Trimming shortened V by 4 bases and J by 5 bases, and 16 bases separated the two germline ends. The CDR3 sequence is 15 residues long. DNA of the CDR3: TGTGCCAGCAGCTCAACTTACGAGATCGGAGATACGCAGTATTTT. This encodes CASSSTYEIGDTQYF.

V and J are TRBV5-4 and TRBJ2-2, with 8 bases fitting TRBD1. The V segment lost 7 bases and the J segment 4 bases; nucleotides outside the gene matches: 3. Germline V gene sequence: CDR1 SGHNT, CDR2 YYREEE (reference sequence). This CDR3 comprises 13 residues. In DNA, the CDR3 is TGTGCCAGCCCGGACAGGGTCACCGGGGAGCTGTTTTTT. Translation gives CASPDRVTGELFF.

This chain connects TRBV9 to TRBJ1-1; D is perhaps TRBD1 (5 bases). CDR1 and CDR2 from the germline V gene are SGDLS and YYNGEE. V lost 2 bases and J 5 bases, leaving 16 bases between the germline ends. CDR3 length: 15 residues. The CDR3 DNA reads TGTGCCAGCAGCGTCCAAGGTCAGGGTACGACTGAAGCTTTCTTT. It yields the protein CASSVQGQGTTEAFF.

The V and J genes are TRBV5-6 and TRBJ2-5; weak D call: TRBD1 (5 bases). CDR3 size: 15 residues. The germline V gene has CDR1 SGHDT and CDR2 YYEEEE. The V end lost 0 bases, the J end lost 2 bases, and 11 bases lay between the germline ends. Here the CDR3 DNA reads TGTGCCAGCAGCTTGGACACGACAGCGCAAGAGACCCAGTACTTC. Translation: CASSLDTTAQETQYF.

The chain links TRBV7-3 to TRBJ2-3; TRBD1 matches 10 bases. Germline CDR1 reads SGHTA; CDR2 reads FQGTGA. This CDR3 spans 15 amino acids. Trimming cost V 5 bases and J 6 bases; bases outside gene matches: 8. CDR3 residues: CASSEPGQGIDTQYF. The DNA for the CDR3 is TGTGCCAGCAGCGAACCGGGACAGGGGATTGATACGCAGTATTTT.

The chain employs TRBV28 and TRBJ1-5; 9 positions match TRBD1. CDR3 length equals 17 residues. V lost 4 bases, J lost 2 bases, and 9 bases stayed unmatched. Germline values: CDR1 MDHEN, CDR2 SYDVKM. CDR3 coding DNA: TGTGCCAGCAGTTCCCCCGGACAGGGGTTTGGCAATCAGCCCCAGCATTTT. Translation: CASSSPGQGFGNQPQHF.

J is TRBJ2-7 and V is TRBV5-6; 12 bases fit TRBD1. The CDR3 contains 16 residues. Germline V gives CDR1 SGHDT, CDR2 YYEEEE. V trimming: 3 bases; J trimming: 2 bases; junction bases outside the gene matches: 6. The CDR3, as DNA: TGTGCCAGCAGCTGGGACAGGGGGCTGGATGCCTACGAGCAGTACTTC. Its protein is CASSWDRGLDAYEQYF.

This clone has only a few counts. The chain combines TRBV7-3 with TRBJ2-1; 10 bases fit TRBD2. This CDR3 is built from 15 residues. Germline values: CDR1 SGHTA, CDR2 FQGTGA. V lost 5 bases and J lost 9; bases outside the gene matches: 10. The CDR3 region is CASSPLSGGVGEQFF. DNA of the CDR3: TGTGCCAGCAGCCCCCTGAGCGGGGGGGTAGGTGAGCAGTTCTTC.

The V and J genes are TRBV27 and TRBJ2-7; tentative D call: TRBD1 (6 bases). Germline assignment: CDR1 MNHEY and CDR2 SMNVEV (reference sequence). CDR3 length equals 15 residues. Trimming took off 5 bases at V and 0 bases at J, with 14 bases between the two ends. CDR3 residues: CASSLRDTSSYEQYF. DNA for the CDR3: TGTGCCAGCAGTCTCCGGGACACGAGCTCCTACGAGCAGTACTTC.

The CDR3 here is CAIKVDNSTDTQYF. The CDR3 bases are TGTGCCATTAAGGTGGACAACAGCACAGATACGCAGTATTTT. The V call is TRBV19, the J call TRBJ2-3; TRBD1 is a possible D gene (5 bases). Per the germline V gene, CDR1 is LNHDA and CDR2 is SQIVND (reference sequence). The V end lost 10 bases, the J end lost 0 bases, and 14 bases lay between the germline ends. This CDR3 contains 14 residues.

V gene TRBV6-1 combines with J gene TRBJ2-7, with 8 bases aligning to TRBD2. The V and J ends lost 8 bases and 4 bases, in that order; junction bases with no gene match: 13. Germline CDR1 MNHNS, CDR2 SASEGT. The CDR3 is 15 residues long. The chain's CDR3 is CASLRGGALEYEQYF. In nucleotides, the CDR3 is TGTGCCAGCCTCCGGGGGGGGGCCTTAGAATACGAGCAGTACTTC.

The chain has TRBV7-9 and TRBJ2-7, with a possible D match to TRBD1 (5 bases). Trimming removed 8 bases at V and 4 bases at J, with 9 bases between. The germline V gene encodes CDR1 SEHNR and CDR2 FQNEAQ (reference sequence). This CDR3 is 11 amino acids long. CDR3 coding DNA: TGTGCCAGCTGGACACGTTACGAGCAGTACTTC. As protein: CASWTRYEQYF.

The CDR3 DNA reads as TGTGCCAGTAGTATCAGACAGGGAAATCAGCCCCAGCATTTT. Translation gives CASSIRQGNQPQHF. The chain employs TRBV19 and TRBJ1-5; TRBD1 aligns across 7 bases. The CDR3 is made up of 14 amino acids. V was pared by 3 bases and J by 4 bases, with 3 bases of the junction left unmatched. Per germline, CDR1 LNHDA and CDR2 SQIVND (reference sequence).

The DNA for the CDR3 is TGCGCCAGCAGCTTGTCGGGGGACAATGAGCAGTTCTTC. Its protein is CASSLSGDNEQFF. The gene calls are TRBV5-1 and TRBJ2-1; D might be TRBD2 (6 bases). Trimming took off 1 base at V and 5 bases at J, with 7 bases between the two ends. The CDR3 runs to 13 residues. Germline CDR1 is SGHRS and CDR2 is YFSETQ.

The chain uses TRBV15 and TRBJ1-2; D is possibly TRBD1 (6 bases). CDR3 length equals 14 residues. The V gene lost 6 bases and the J gene lost 5 bases, with 16 bases spanning the gap. The germline CDR1 and CDR2 sequences are LNHNV and YYDKDF (reference sequence). CDR3 sequence reads: CATRSPGDPYGYTF. Written as DNA, the CDR3 is TGTGCCACCAGGTCCCCAGGGGACCCTTATGGCTACACCTTC.

The J gene is TRBJ2-5, the V gene TRBV6-1; 10 nucleotides agree with TRBD1. The CDR3 covers 15 residues. CDR1 and CDR2 from the germline V gene are MNHNS and SASEGT. The J segment lost 4 bases and the V segment lost 4 bases, leaving 6 bases of the junction unmatched. The CDR3: CASSGQGASLETQYF. Here the CDR3 DNA reads TGTGCCAGCAGTGGACAGGGGGCCTCTTTAGAGACCCAGTACTTC.